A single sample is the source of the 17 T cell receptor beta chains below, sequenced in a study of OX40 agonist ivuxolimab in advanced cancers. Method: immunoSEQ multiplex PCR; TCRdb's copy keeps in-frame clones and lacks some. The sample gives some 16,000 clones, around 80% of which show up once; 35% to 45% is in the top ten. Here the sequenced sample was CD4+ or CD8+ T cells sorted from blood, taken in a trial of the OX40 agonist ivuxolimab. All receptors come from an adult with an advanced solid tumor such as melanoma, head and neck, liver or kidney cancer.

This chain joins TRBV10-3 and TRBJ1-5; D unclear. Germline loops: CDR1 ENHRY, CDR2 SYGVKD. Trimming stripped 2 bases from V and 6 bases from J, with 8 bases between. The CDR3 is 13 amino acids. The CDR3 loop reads CAISEAGVQPQHF. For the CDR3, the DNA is TGTGCCATCAGTGAGGCGGGTGTTCAGCCCCAGCATTTT.

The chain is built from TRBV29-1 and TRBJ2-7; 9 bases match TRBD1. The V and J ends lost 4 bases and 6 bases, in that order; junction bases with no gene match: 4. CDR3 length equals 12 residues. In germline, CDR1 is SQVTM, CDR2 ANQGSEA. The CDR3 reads CSVADRGIEQYF. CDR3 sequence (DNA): TGCAGCGTTGCGGACAGGGGAATCGAGCAGTACTTC.

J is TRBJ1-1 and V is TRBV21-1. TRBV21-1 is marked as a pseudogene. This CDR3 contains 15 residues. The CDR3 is CASSKVTALNTEAFF. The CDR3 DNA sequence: TGTGCCAGCAGCAAAGTCACCGCACTGAACACTGAAGCTTTCTTT.

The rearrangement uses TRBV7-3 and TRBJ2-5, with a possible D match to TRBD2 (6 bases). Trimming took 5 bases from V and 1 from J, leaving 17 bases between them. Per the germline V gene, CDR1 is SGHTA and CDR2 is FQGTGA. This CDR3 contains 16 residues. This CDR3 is CASSVVGTPSQETQYF. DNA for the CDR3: TGTGCCAGCAGCGTAGTTGGGACTCCTAGCCAAGAGACCCAGTACTTC.

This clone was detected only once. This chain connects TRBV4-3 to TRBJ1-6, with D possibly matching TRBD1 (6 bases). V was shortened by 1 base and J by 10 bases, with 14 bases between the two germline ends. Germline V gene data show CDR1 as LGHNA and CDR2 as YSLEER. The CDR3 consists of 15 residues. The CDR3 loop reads CASSQVYRVNSPLHF. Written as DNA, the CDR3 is TGCGCCAGCAGCCAAGTATACAGGGTGAACTCACCCCTCCACTTT.

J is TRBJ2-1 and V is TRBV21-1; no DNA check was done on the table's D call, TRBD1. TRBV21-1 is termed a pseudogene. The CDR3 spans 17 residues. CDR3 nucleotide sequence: TGTGCCAGCAGCAAAGCAAGGGGACCAGGGGGCTACAATGAGCAGTTCTTC. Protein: CASSKARGPGGYNEQFF.

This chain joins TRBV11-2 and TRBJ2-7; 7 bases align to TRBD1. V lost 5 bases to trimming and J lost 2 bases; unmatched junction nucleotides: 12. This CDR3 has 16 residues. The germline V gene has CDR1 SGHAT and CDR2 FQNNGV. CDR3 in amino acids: CASSPRQGEQPYEQYF. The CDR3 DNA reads TGTGCCAGCAGCCCCCGACAGGGAGAGCAACCCTACGAGCAGTACTTC.

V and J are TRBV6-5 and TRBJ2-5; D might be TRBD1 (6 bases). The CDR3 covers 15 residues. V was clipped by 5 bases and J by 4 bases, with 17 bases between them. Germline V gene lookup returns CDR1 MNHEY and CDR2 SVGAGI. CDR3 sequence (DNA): TGTGCCAGCAGTCCACAGGGTATCGAGCGAGAGACCCAGTACTTC. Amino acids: CASSPQGIERETQYF.

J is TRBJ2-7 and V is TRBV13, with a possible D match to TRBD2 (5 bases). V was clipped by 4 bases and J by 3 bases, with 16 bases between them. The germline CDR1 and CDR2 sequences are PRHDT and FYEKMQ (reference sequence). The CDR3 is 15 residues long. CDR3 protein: CASSSTLVGHYEQYF. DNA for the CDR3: TGTGCCAGCAGCTCAACACTAGTGGGTCACTACGAGCAGTACTTC.

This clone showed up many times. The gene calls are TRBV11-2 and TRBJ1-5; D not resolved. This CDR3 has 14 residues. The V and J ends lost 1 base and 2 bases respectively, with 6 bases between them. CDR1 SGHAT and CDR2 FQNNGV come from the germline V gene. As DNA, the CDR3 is TGTGCCAGCAGCTTAGGGGCGGGCAATCAGCCCCAGCATTTT. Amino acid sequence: CASSLGAGNQPQHF.

CDR3 coding DNA: TGTGCCAGCACAGCAGGGGACTATGGCTACACCTTC. Encoded protein: CASTAGDYGYTF. V is TRBV7-8 and J is TRBJ1-2; D may be TRBD1 (6 bases). The CDR3 loop spans 12 amino acids. The V and J ends lost 7 bases and 3 bases respectively, with 9 bases between them. Germline V CDR1 and CDR2: SGHVS, FQNEAQ.

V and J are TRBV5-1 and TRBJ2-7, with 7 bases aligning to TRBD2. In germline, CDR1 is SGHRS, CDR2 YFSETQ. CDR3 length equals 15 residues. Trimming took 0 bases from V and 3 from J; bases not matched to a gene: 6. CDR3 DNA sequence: TGCGCCAGCAGCTTGGAATCTAGCGGTAACTACGAGCAGTACTTC. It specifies CASSLESSGNYEQYF.

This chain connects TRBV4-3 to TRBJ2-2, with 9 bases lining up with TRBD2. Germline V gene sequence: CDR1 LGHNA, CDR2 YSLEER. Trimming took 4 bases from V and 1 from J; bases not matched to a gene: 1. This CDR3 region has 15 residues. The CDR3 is CASSRSGGNTGELFF. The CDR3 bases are TGCGCCAGCAGCCGTAGCGGGGGGAACACCGGGGAGCTGTTTTTT.

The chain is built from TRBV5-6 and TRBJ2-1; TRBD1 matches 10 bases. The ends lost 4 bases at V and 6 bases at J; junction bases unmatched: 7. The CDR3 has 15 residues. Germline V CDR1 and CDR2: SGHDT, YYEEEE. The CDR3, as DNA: TGTGCCAGCAGCCCGGGACAGGGGAGTGGCAATGAGCAGTTCTTC. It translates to CASSPGQGSGNEQFF.

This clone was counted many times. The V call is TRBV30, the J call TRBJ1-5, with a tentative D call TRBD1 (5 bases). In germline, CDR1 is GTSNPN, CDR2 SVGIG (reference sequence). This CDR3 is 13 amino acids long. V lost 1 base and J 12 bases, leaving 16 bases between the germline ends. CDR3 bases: TGTGCCTGGAGTGGTGGACAATCAGTTTTCCAGCATTTT. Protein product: CAWSGGQSVFQHF.

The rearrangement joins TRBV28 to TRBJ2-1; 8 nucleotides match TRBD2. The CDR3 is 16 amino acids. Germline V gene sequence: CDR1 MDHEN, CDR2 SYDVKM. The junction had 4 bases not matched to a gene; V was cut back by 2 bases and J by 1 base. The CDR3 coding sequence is TGTGCCAGCAGTTTAACAGCGGGAGTGTCCTACAATGAGCAGTTCTTC. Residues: CASSLTAGVSYNEQFF.

CDR3 DNA: TGTGCCAGCAGCGCGGACAGTCAGAATGAAAAACTGTTTTTT. Translated: CASSADSQNEKLFF. The V gene is TRBV9, the J gene TRBJ1-4, with D perhaps matching TRBD1 (6 bases). Trimming took off 3 bases at V and 5 bases at J, with 11 bases between the two ends. The CDR3 runs 14 residues. The germline gives CDR1 SGDLS, CDR2 YYNGEE.